Below, 10 T cell receptor beta chains from the same sample are listed, as sequenced in a study of beta chain features in type 1 diabetes. Investigators reverse transcribed all isolated RNA, so they sequenced expressed TCRB transcripts. Sequencing was performed with immunoSEQ multiplex PCR; in TCRdb, only in-frame clones are kept and a portion is missing. Found here are 200,000 to 300,000 clones, under 70% of them singletons; the top ten hold approximately 0.053%. Sample: naive CD4+ T cells from blood. These receptors were taken from a man younger than 45 in good health.

The V and J genes are TRBV7-2 and TRBJ2-1, with D unresolved. V gave up 4 bases and J gave up 7 bases, with 14 bases separating them. The germline V gene has CDR1 SGHTA and CDR2 FQGNSA. CDR3 length: 14 residues. The CDR3 DNA is TGTGCCAGCAGCTACGCGGACCCTAGGAATGAGCAGTTCTTC. Translated: CASSYADPRNEQFF.

The J gene is TRBJ2-1, the V gene TRBV7-9; D is unresolved. Per the germline V gene, CDR1 is SEHNR and CDR2 is FQNEAQ (reference sequence). Trimming pared 1 base from V and 10 bases from J, leaving 5 bases between. This CDR3 is built from 11 residues. The CDR3 reads CASSLEAEQFF. As DNA, the CDR3 is TGTGCCAGCAGCTTAGAGGCAGAGCAGTTCTTC.

Details on this clone: Other DNA sequences within the sample encode an identical CDR3. The rearrangement links TRBV28 to TRBJ2-5; TRBD1 might be the D (6 bases). This CDR3 has 13 amino acids. Germline V gene data show CDR1 as MDHEN and CDR2 as SYDVKM. The V end was cut by 2 bases, the J end by 5 bases, with 9 bases between. The CDR3 nucleotides are TGTGCCAGCAGTTTAGGACAGTTGGAGACCCAGTACTTC. Its translation is CASSLGQLETQYF.

This chain joins TRBV7-9 and TRBJ2-5, with no clear D. V lost 0 bases and J 1 base, leaving 12 bases between the germline ends. Per the germline V gene, CDR1 is SEHNR and CDR2 is FQNEAQ (reference sequence). There are 16 residues in the CDR3. The DNA for the CDR3 is TGTGCCAGCAGCTTAGCGGGGTCGCGGCTCCAAGAGACCCAGTACTTC. Its protein product is CASSLAGSRLQETQYF.

DNA of the CDR3: TGTGCCAGCAGGCCCTTCCCCTTCAGGGGGCTAGAGACCCAGTACTTC. As protein: CASRPFPFRGLETQYF. The V gene is TRBV7-8, the J gene TRBJ2-5; 8 bases line up with TRBD1. Germline CDR1 reads SGHVS; CDR2 reads FQNEAQ. Trimming removed 6 bases from V and 4 bases from J; junction bases left unmatched: 13. There are 16 residues in the CDR3.

V usage is TRBV28 and J usage is TRBJ2-5; the D is unclear. Between the trimmed V and J ends, which lost 2 bases and 5 bases, there was a span of 6 bases. The CDR3 contains 12 residues. Germline lookup yields CDR1 MDHEN and CDR2 SYDVKM. Here the CDR3 reads CASSLRRETQYF. In DNA form, the CDR3 reads TGTGCCAGCAGTTTAAGACGGGAGACCCAGTACTTC.

J is TRBJ2-3 and V is TRBV6-6, with 7 bases aligning to TRBD1. CDR1 is MNHNY and CDR2 is SVGAGI in the germline V gene (reference sequence). V lost 7 bases and J lost 1; bases outside the gene matches: 2. This CDR3 contains 13 residues. CDR3 DNA: TGTGCCAGCAACGACAGGGGCACAGATACGCAGTATTTT. Translated: CASNDRGTDTQYF.

The genes are TRBV6-1 and TRBJ1-1, with a possible D match to TRBD1 (6 bases). Looked up from germline, CDR1 is MNHNS and CDR2 is SASEGT. There are 13 residues in the CDR3. Trimming removed 6 bases from V and 2 bases from J, with 10 bases in between. DNA of the CDR3: TGTGCCAGCAGGGCCAGGGGAAACACTGAAGCTTTCTTT. Translating it yields CASRARGNTEAFF.

V gene TRBV30 combines with J gene TRBJ2-5; 11 nucleotides line up with TRBD2. The CDR3 consists of 14 residues. Germline V gives CDR1 GTSNPN, CDR2 SVGIG (reference sequence). V dropped 3 bases and J dropped 5; count of bases not matched to a gene: 5. DNA of the CDR3: TGTGCCTGGAGGATAGCGGGGGGGCTTGAGACCCAGTACTTC. It is translated as CAWRIAGGLETQYF.

The V gene is TRBV25-1, the J gene TRBJ1-2, with D unclear. The germline V gene has CDR1 MGHDK and CDR2 SYGVNS. Trimming pared 11 bases from V and 2 bases from J, leaving 15 bases between. CDR3 length equals 13 residues. The CDR3 spells CAPPDGLNYGYTF. The CDR3 DNA sequence: TGTGCCCCACCGGACGGATTAAACTATGGCTACACCTTC.